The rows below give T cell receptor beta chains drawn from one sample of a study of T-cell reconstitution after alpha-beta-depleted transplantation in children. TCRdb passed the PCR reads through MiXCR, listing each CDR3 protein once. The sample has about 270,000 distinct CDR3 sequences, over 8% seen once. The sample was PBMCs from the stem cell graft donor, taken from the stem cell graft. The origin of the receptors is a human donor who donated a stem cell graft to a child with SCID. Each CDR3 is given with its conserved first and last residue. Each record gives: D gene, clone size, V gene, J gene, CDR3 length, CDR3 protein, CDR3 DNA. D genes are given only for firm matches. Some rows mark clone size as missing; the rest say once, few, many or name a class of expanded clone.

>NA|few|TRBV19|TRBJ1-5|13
CASSISQNQPQHF
TGTGCCAGTAGTATAAGTCAGAATCAGCCCCAGCATTTT
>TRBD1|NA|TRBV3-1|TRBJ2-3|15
CASSLGTVSTDTQYF
TGTGCCAGCAGCCTCGGGACAGTTAGCACAGATACGCAGTATTTT
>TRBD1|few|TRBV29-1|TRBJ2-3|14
CSVKRGLGTDTQYF
TGCAGCGTTAAGAGGGGGCTCGGCACAGATACGCAGTATTTT
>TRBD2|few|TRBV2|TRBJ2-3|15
CASKPEAGIADTQYF
TGTGCCAGCAAGCCGGAAGCGGGGATCGCAGATACGCAGTATTTT
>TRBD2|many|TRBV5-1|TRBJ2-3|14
CASSLGLAADTQYF
TGCGCCAGCAGCTTAGGACTAGCTGCAGATACGCAGTATTTT
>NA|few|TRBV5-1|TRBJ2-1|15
CASSLAGDNHNEQFF
TGCGCCAGCAGCTTGGCGGGGGATAACCACAATGAGCAGTTCTTC
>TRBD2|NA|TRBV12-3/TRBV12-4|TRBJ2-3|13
CASRPSGADTQYF
TGTGCCAGCAGACCGAGCGGGGCAGATACGCAGTATTTT
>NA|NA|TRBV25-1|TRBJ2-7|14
CASSDQRGTYEQYF
TGTGCCAGCAGTGACCAAAGGGGAACGTACGAGCAGTACTTC
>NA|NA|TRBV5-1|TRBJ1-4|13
CASAGPTNEKLFF
TGCGCCAGCGCAGGGCCAACTAATGAAAAACTGTTTTTT
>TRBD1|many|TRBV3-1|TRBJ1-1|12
CASRQGATEAFF
TGTGCCAGCAGACAGGGGGCGACTGAAGCTTTCTTT
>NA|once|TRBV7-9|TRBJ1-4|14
CASSVKEANEKLYF
TGTGCCAGCAGCGTCAAGGAGGCTAATGAAAAACTGTATTTT
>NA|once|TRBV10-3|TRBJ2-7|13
CAIRGTGSHEQYF
TGTGCCATCAGGGGAACAGGGTCCCACGAGCAGTACTTC
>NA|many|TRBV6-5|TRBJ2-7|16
CASRMTGTYNSYEQYF
TGTGCCAGCAGGATGACCGGGACATATAACTCCTACGAGCAGTACTTC
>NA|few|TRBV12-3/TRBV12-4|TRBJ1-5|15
CASSSADRSNQPQHF
TGTGCCAGCAGCTCGGCGGACCGAAGCAATCAGCCCCAGCATTTT
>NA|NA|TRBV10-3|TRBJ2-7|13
CAIRPDTIYEQYF
TGTGCCATCAGGCCCGACACTATCTACGAGCAGTACTTC
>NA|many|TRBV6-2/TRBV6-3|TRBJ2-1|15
CASSYRSPEYNEQFF
TGTGCCAGCAGTTATCGCAGTCCCGAATACAATGAGCAGTTCTTC
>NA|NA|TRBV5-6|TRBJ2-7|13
CASTPGLICEQYF
TGTGCCAGCACCCCGGGGCTCATCTGCGAGCAGTACTTC
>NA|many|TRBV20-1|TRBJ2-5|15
CSARDGLRAGETQYF
TGCAGTGCTAGAGACGGACTCCGGGCGGGAGAGACCCAGTACTTC
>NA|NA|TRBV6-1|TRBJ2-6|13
CASRKTGANVLTF
TGTGCCAGCAGGAAGACGGGGGCCAACGTCCTGACTTTC
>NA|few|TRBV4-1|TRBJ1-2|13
CASSEAANYGYTF
TGCGCCAGCAGTGAAGCAGCTAACTATGGCTACACCTTC
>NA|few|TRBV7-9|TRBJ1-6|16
CASRRTLISYNSPLHF
TGTGCCAGCAGGCGGACACTAATCTCCTATAATTCACCCCTCCACTTT
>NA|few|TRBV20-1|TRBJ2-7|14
CSARGQGSYYEQYF
TGCAGTGCTAGGGGTCAGGGATCATATTACGAGCAGTACTTC
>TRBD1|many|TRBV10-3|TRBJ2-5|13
CATGQGAKETQYF
TGTGCCACCGGACAGGGGGCGAAAGAGACCCAGTACTTC
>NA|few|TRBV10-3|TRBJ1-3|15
CAPPPGLLDGNTIYF
TGTGCCCCCCCCCCGGGACTTCTAGATGGAAACACCATATATTTT
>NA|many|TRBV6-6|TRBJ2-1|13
CASAQSTDNEQFF
TGTGCCAGCGCCCAATCCACAGACAATGAGCAGTTCTTC